The TCR beta chain under discussion was sequenced for a study of OX40 agonist ivuxolimab in advanced cancers. Study summary: Enrolled patients in dose escalation had cancers that were hepatocellular carcinoma, melanoma, renal cell or head and neck cancer. Of the patients, three showed partial responses, one with hepatocellular carcinoma and two with cutaneous melanoma. Whole-study results and caveats: Among some nonresponders, normalized T-cell clonal expansion was also low.

Of note for this clone: The antigen remains undetermined. Germline is not matched at one junction end, which may reflect a read error.

Autoimmune disease history or systemic immunosuppression was exclusionary. The CDR3 runs 13 residues. Germline CDR1 reads MNHNS; CDR2 reads SASEGT. Only in-frame clones appear in the TCRdb table, and some are missing; sequencing was by immunoSEQ multiplex PCR. Of about 60,000 clones in the sample, about 83% were seen once. This material consisted of CD4+ or CD8+ T cells sorted from blood, taken in a trial of the OX40 agonist ivuxolimab. The clonotype comes from an adult with an advanced solid tumor such as melanoma, head and neck, liver or kidney cancer. The V and J genes are TRBV6-1 and TRBJ1-2; 8 nucleotides agree with TRBD1. CDR3 in amino acids: CASSDRTGRGRLF. DNA of the CDR3: TGTGCCAGCAGTGATAGGACAGGGCGGGGACGATTATTC.